This note documents a single T cell receptor (beta chain) sequence. Sequenced by immunoSEQ multiplex PCR; TCRdb stores in-frame clones only, minus some. The table lists about 150,000 clones, around 80% of them singletons. This sample is part of a study of blood T cell repertoires in COVID-19. Across the whole study: COVID-19 samples collected from the United States, Italy and Spain covered acute and convalescent phases. The analysed material was cDNA or gDNA that came from T cells, B-cell-depleted T cells, or PBMCs.

V shed 0 bases and J shed 5 bases, with 26 bases lying between them. Looked up from germline, CDR1 is SGDLS and CDR2 is YYNGEE. The length of the CDR3 is 19 residues. The TCR was taken from a woman between 50 and 59 years old with acute or convalescent COVID-19. The V call is TRBV9, the J call TRBJ1-1; no clear D gene. The sequencing input was peripheral blood. For the CDR3, the DNA is TGTGCCAGCAGCGTAGAAGTCCCCACAGTGGGCCCTCCTCGGACTGAAGCTTTCTTT. It is translated as CASSVEVPTVGPPRTEAFF.